This paragraph covers one T cell receptor beta chain sequence. This sample stems from a study of blood T cell repertoires in COVID-19. For the study at large: Material from acute and convalescent COVID-19 was sourced from the United States, Italy and Spain.

Participants came from some 26 US areas, aged roughly 18 to 100 years. Germline CDR1 LGHDT, CDR2 YNNKEL (reference sequence). With 4 bases clipped from V and 5 bases from J, the junction kept 6 bases outside the gene matches. The CDR3 is 15 amino acids. Method: immunoSEQ multiplex PCR; TCRdb's copy keeps in-frame clones and lacks some. The table has a few hundred thousand clones, around 93% seen once. The chain has TRBV3-1 (or the pseudogene TRBV3-2) and TRBJ2-5; 11 nucleotides match TRBD2. This clonotype originated in a human donor in a cohort exposed to, infected with or recovered from COVID-19 (not recorded which). The donor label of this sample is uncertain. Sequenced input: PBMCs or T cells enriched from blood (not recorded which). The CDR3 loop is CASSPLTSGEETQYF. The DNA of the CDR3 is TGTGCCAGCAGCCCCCTGACTAGCGGGGAGGAGACCCAGTACTTC.